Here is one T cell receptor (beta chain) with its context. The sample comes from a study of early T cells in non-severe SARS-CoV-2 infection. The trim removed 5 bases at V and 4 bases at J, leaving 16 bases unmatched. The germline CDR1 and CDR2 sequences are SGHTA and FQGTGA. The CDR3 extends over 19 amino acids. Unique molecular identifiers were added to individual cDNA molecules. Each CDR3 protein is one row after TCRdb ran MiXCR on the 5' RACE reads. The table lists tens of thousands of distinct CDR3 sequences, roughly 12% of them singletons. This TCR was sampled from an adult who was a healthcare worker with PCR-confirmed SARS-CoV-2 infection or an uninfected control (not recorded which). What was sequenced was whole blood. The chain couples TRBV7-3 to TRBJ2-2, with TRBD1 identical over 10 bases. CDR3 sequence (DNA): TGTGCCAGCAGCCTACAACCGGGACAGGGGATAATCGGCACCGGGGAGCTGTTTTTT. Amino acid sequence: CASSLQPGQGIIGTGELFF. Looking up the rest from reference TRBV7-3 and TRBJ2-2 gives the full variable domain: GAGVSQTPSNKVTEKGKYVELRCDPISGHTALYWYRQSLGQGPEFLIYFQGTGAADDSGLPNDRFFAVRPEGSVSTLKIQRTERGDSAVYLCASSLQPGQGIIGTGELFFGEGSRLTVL.